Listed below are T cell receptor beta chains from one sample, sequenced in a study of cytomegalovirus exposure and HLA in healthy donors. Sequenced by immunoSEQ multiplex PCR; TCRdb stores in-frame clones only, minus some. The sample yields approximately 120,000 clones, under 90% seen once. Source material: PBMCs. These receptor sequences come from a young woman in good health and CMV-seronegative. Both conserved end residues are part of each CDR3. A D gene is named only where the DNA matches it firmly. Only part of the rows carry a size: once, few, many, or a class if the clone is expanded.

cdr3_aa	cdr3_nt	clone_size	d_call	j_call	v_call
CASSPNRGNYGYTF	TGTGCCAGCAGCCCTAACCGGGGGAACTATGGCTACACCTTC	few	.	TRBJ1-2	TRBV7-2
CASSSQTGKVNQPQHF	TGTGCCAGTAGCTCCCAGACAGGGAAAGTAAATCAGCCCCAGCATTTT	.	TRBD1	TRBJ1-5	TRBV19
CASSLDAARGYGYTF	TGTGCCAGCAGCTTAGATGCCGCCCGGGGGTATGGCTACACCTTC	.	.	TRBJ1-2	TRBV7-9
CPKLHGPRRGRETQYF	TGTCCTAAACTCCATGGGCCAAGGAGGGGGCGAGAGACCCAGTACTTC	.	.	TRBJ2-5	TRBV21-1
CASSLGPREVGTDTQYF	TGTGCCAGCAGCTTGGGTCCGCGGGAGGTCGGCACAGATACGCAGTATTTT	.	TRBD2	TRBJ2-3	TRBV5-4
CASGLTDRGGYTF	TGTGCTAGTGGTTTGACGGACAGAGGCGGCTACACCTTC	.	.	TRBJ1-2	TRBV12-5
CASRYRGRGNTIYF	TGTGCCAGCAGGTACAGGGGGCGCGGAAACACCATATATTTT	.	TRBD1	TRBJ1-3	TRBV28
CASSQGSRSNQPQHF	TGCGCCAGCAGCCAAGGAAGCCGTAGCAATCAGCCCCAGCATTTT	.	.	TRBJ1-5	TRBV4-1
CASSSGQSGWAQHF	TGTGCCAGCAGCTCCGGACAGAGCGGCTGGGCCCAGCATTTT	.	.	TRBJ1-5	TRBV5-5
CASSRTRRALEADTQYF	TGTGCCAGCAGCCGGACTAGGAGGGCGTTAGAAGCAGATACGCAGTATTTT	.	TRBD2	TRBJ2-3	TRBV5-4
CASSLISAGVNTGELFF	TGTGCCAGCAGCTTAATTTCAGCGGGGGTGAACACCGGGGAGCTGTTTTTT	.	TRBD2	TRBJ2-2	TRBV11-3
CASSEWGDSQETQYF	TGTGCCAGCAGTGAATGGGGGGACAGCCAAGAGACCCAGTACTTC	.	.	TRBJ2-5	TRBV25-1
CASSIGTGNTEAFF	TGTGCCAGTAGTATAGGAACAGGAAATACTGAAGCTTTCTTT	.	.	TRBJ1-1	TRBV19
CASSEWGAGGYEQYF	TGTGCCAGCAGTGAATGGGGTGCGGGGGGCTACGAGCAGTACTTC	.	TRBD2	TRBJ2-7	TRBV25-1
CASSHTLAGTDTQYF	TGTGCCAGCAGCCATACACTAGCGGGCACAGATACGCAGTATTTT	.	TRBD2	TRBJ2-3	TRBV14
CASTEMTGFYGYTF	TGTGCCAGCACCGAAATGACAGGGTTCTATGGCTACACCTTC	.	TRBD1	TRBJ1-2	TRBV7-9
CSVLPGTGPYGYTF	TGCAGCGTCCTTCCCGGGACAGGGCCCTATGGCTACACCTTC	few	TRBD1	TRBJ1-2	TRBV29-1
CSVVVSGLYEQYF	TGCAGCGTTGTTGTGTCAGGACTCTACGAGCAGTACTTC	.	.	TRBJ2-7	TRBV29-1
CASSQRLAGGTSYNEQFF	TGCGCCAGCAGCCAGCGACTAGCGGGAGGGACTTCCTACAATGAGCAGTTCTTC	.	TRBD2	TRBJ2-1	TRBV4-1
CASSRSQTGTYGYTF	TGTGCCAGTAGTAGGAGCCAGACAGGGACCTATGGCTACACCTTC	once	TRBD1	TRBJ1-2	TRBV19
CASSQEDRSSYEQYF	TGTGCCAGCAGCCAAGAGGACAGGTCCAGCTACGAGCAGTACTTC	.	TRBD1	TRBJ2-7	TRBV4-2
CASSARTGSNQPQHF	TGTGCCAGCAGCGCCCGGACAGGTAGCAATCAGCCCCAGCATTTT	.	TRBD1	TRBJ1-5	TRBV13
CASSLKLAETYEQYF	TGTGCCAGCAGTTTGAAGTTAGCAGAAACCTACGAGCAGTACTTC	.	.	TRBJ2-7	TRBV27
CSVVKGQDQAFF	TGCAGCGTTGTAAAAGGACAGGACCAAGCTTTCTTT	once	TRBD1	TRBJ1-1	TRBV29-1
CASSLGGRDQPQHF	TGTGCCAGCAGCTTGGGGGGTAGGGATCAGCCCCAGCATTTT	.	.	TRBJ1-5	TRBV7-9
CASSPQGYGTEAFF	TGTGCCAGCAGTCCCCAGGGTTATGGAACTGAAGCTTTCTTT	.	.	TRBJ1-1	TRBV6-5
CASKAGGMGLVGTDTQYF	TGTGCCAGTAAAGCAGGGGGCATGGGCCTAGTCGGCACAGATACGCAGTATTTT	.	TRBD1	TRBJ2-3	TRBV19
CASSLSRIGLAGPETQYF	TGTGCCAGCAGCTTAAGCCGCATCGGGCTAGCGGGTCCGGAGACCCAGTACTTC	.	TRBD2	TRBJ2-5	TRBV7-3
CASSRGEAGNTIYF	TGCGCCAGCAGCCGTGGGGAGGCTGGAAACACCATATATTTT	.	.	TRBJ1-3	TRBV5-1
CASSVVAGTRSYEQYF	TGCGCCAGCAGTGTCGTGGCGGGAACACGCTCCTACGAGCAGTACTTC	.	.	TRBJ2-7	TRBV10-2
CAISDGGGVYSNQPQHF	TGTGCCATCAGTGATGGGGGAGGAGTCTATAGCAATCAGCCCCAGCATTTT	.	.	TRBJ1-5	TRBV10-3
CASSLRQGARANEKLFF	TGTGCCAGCAGCTTACGACAGGGGGCCAGGGCTAATGAAAAACTGTTTTTT	.	TRBD1	TRBJ1-4	TRBV7-9
CASSRAGTVAHEQYF	TGTGCCAGCAGCCGCGCGGGGACGGTTGCCCACGAGCAGTACTTC	.	.	TRBJ2-7	TRBV7-8
CASGTTIGQPQHF	TGTGCCAGCGGGACAACCATCGGGCAGCCCCAGCATTTT	.	.	TRBJ1-5	TRBV6-1
CASSLEYFRGRGETQYF	TGTGCCAGCAGCTTAGAATACTTCAGGGGACGGGGAGAGACCCAGTACTTC	.	.	TRBJ2-5	TRBV7-8
CASSIGDRAGANVLTF	TGCGCCAGCAGCATAGGGGACAGGGCTGGGGCCAACGTCCTGACTTTC	.	TRBD1	TRBJ2-6	TRBV5-1
CASRLAGGKNEQFF	TGTGCCAGCAGATTAGCGGGGGGGAAGAATGAGCAGTTCTTC	.	TRBD2	TRBJ2-1	TRBV6-1
CASSYERGGVTEAFF	TGTGCCAGCAGTTACGAAAGAGGGGGGGTAACTGAAGCTTTCTTT	once	.	TRBJ1-1	TRBV6-5
CSVEDRAQGAEKLFF	TGCAGCGTTGAAGATCGAGCGCAGGGGGCTGAAAAACTGTTTTTT	.	TRBD1	TRBJ1-4	TRBV29-1
CASSFGSLGRHEQYF	TGTGCCAGCAGCTTCGGTAGTCTGGGGCGGCACGAGCAGTACTTC	once	.	TRBJ2-7	TRBV5-5
CASSVTGHNYGYTF	TGTGCCAGTAGTGTAACAGGGCATAACTATGGCTACACCTTC	.	.	TRBJ1-2	TRBV19
CASSKWDRFNYGYTF	TGTGCCAGCAGCAAATGGGACAGGTTTAACTATGGCTACACCTTC	.	TRBD1	TRBJ1-2	TRBV5-4
CASSLDRSEAFF	TGTGCCAGCAGCTTGGATCGGAGTGAAGCTTTCTTT	.	.	TRBJ1-1	TRBV5-4
CASSLAPGSYEQYF	TGCGCCAGCAGCTTGGCTCCAGGTTCCTACGAGCAGTACTTC	.	.	TRBJ2-7	TRBV5-1
CASSFGTGWVRGYTF	TGTGCCAGCAGTTTCGGGACAGGGTGGGTCAGGGGCTACACCTTC	once	TRBD1	TRBJ1-2	TRBV28
CASSRGQSYQPQHF	TGTGCCAGCAGTAGAGGACAGTCCTATCAGCCCCAGCATTTT	.	.	TRBJ1-5	TRBV27
CASSLVSASSGQYF	TGCGCCAGCAGCTTGGTAAGCGCCTCGTCCGGGCAGTATTTT	.	.	TRBJ2-3	TRBV5-1
CASSYSGPYEQYF	TGTGCCAGCAGTTACTCTGGCCCCTACGAGCAGTACTTC	.	.	TRBJ2-7	TRBV6-6
CSVTAAGDPSYEQYF	TGCAGCGTTACCGCTGCAGGGGACCCCTCCTACGAGCAGTACTTC	.	.	TRBJ2-7	TRBV29-1
CASSLEVQGVWGNIQYF	TGTGCCAGCAGCTTAGAGGTACAGGGTGTGTGGGGAAACATTCAGTACTTC	.	.	TRBJ2-4	TRBV11-2
CASSGGTSGTNEQFF	TGTGCCAGCTCAGGGGGGACTAGCGGGACAAATGAGCAGTTCTTC	.	TRBD2	TRBJ2-1	TRBV18